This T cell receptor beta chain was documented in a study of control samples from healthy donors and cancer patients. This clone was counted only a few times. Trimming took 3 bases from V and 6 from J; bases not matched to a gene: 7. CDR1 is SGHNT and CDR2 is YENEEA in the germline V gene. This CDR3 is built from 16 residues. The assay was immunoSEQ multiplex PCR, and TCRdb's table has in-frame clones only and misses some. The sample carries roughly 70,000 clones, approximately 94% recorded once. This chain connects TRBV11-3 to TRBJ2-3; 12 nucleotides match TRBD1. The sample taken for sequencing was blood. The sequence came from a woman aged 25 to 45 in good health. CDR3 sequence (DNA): TGTGCCAGCAGCTTGTTAATGGGACAGGGGGCGGATACGCAGTATTTT. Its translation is CASSLLMGQGADTQYF.